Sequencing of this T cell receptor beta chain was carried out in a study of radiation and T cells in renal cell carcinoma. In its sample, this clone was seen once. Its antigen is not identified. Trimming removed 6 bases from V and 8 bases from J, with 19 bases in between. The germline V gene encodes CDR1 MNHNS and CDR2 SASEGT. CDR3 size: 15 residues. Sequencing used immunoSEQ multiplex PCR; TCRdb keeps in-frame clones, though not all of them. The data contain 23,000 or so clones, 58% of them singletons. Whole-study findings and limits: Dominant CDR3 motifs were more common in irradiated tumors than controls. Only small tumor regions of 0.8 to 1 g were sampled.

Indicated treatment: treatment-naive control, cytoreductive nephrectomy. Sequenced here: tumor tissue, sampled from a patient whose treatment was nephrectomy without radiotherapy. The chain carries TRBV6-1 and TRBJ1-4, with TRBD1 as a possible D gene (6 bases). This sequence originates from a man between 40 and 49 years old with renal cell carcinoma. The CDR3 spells CASRVQGHLGEKLFF. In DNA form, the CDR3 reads TGTGCCAGCAGGGTACAGGGCCACCTGGGGGAAAAACTGTTTTTT.